The next 4 T cell receptor beta chains were all read from a single sample in a study of cytomegalovirus exposure and HLA in healthy donors. With 60 Vbeta and 13 Jbeta primers, the PCR was carried out. Measured with immunoSEQ multiplex PCR; TCRdb has only the in-frame clones, and not every one. Seen here are approximately 140,000 clones, around 79% observed once, and the top ten hold approximately 6%. Sample: PBMCs. These receptors were collected from a man aged 45-65 years in good health and CMV-seropositive.

The chain joins TRBV11-3 to TRBJ2-1; 10 bases line up with TRBD2. The CDR3 is 15 amino acids. V trimming: 6 bases; J trimming: 5 bases; junction bases outside the gene matches: 7. Germline CDR1 reads SGHNT; CDR2 reads YENEEA. The CDR3 DNA reads TGTGCCAGCAGTCTCACTAGCGGGACACACAATGAGCAGTTCTTC. This encodes CASSLTSGTHNEQFF.

CDR3 residues: CASSPGLAGTGELFF. CDR3 nucleotides: TGTGCCAGCAGCCCAGGACTAGCGGGAACCGGGGAGCTGTTTTTT. This rearrangement joins TRBV7-9 to TRBJ2-2, with TRBD2 identical over 12 bases. The CDR3 consists of 15 residues. V lost 5 bases and J lost 5; bases outside the gene matches: 3. In germline, CDR1 is SEHNR, CDR2 FQNEAQ (reference sequence).

The chain links TRBV28 to TRBJ2-5; 8 bases map to TRBD1. This CDR3 is built from 16 residues. After removal of 6 bases from V and 5 bases from J, the junction contained 14 bases not matched to a gene. Germline CDR1 is MDHEN and CDR2 is SYDVKM. CDR3 sequence reads: CASSIPVETGDETQYF. Written as DNA, the CDR3 is TGTGCCAGCAGCATACCGGTCGAGACAGGGGATGAGACCCAGTACTTC.

As concerns this clone: The same CDR3 arises from other DNA sequences in this sample as well. V usage is TRBV14 and J usage is TRBJ2-1; 11 bases align to TRBD2. V was clipped by 1 base and J by 4 bases; unmatched bases: 3. The germline V gene encodes CDR1 SGHDN and CDR2 FVKESK. The CDR3 totals 16 residues. This CDR3 is CASSQARTSGYNEQFF. For the CDR3, the DNA is TGTGCCAGCAGCCAAGCCCGGACTAGCGGGTACAATGAGCAGTTCTTC.